Following are 25 T cell receptor beta chains from one sample sequenced in a study of shared clonotypes between healthy human individuals. TCRdb keeps only in-frame clones here, not all; method: immunoSEQ multiplex PCR. The sample lists 2 million to 2.5 million clones, under 97% occurring once. The sample was naive CD4+ T cells sorted from blood. Subset specified: CD45RA+ positively selected. All receptors come from a man younger than 35 in good health.

This chain uses TRBV6-6 with TRBJ2-3, with D hard to call. The CDR3 has 14 residues. Trimming stripped 6 bases from V and 1 base from J, with 11 bases between. The germline V gene encodes CDR1 MNHNY and CDR2 SVGAGI (reference sequence). The CDR3 region is CASSLPWGTDTQYF. For the CDR3, the DNA is TGTGCCAGCAGCCTCCCATGGGGCACAGATACGCAGTATTTT.

The gene calls are TRBV6-5 and TRBJ2-3; D ambiguous. The CDR3 is 16 residues long. CDR1 is MNHEY and CDR2 is SVGAGI in the germline V gene. The V end lost 0 bases, the J end lost 2 bases, and 12 bases lay between the germline ends. For the CDR3, the DNA is TGTGCCAGCAGTTACTCCCCCTGGGCTGCCACAGATACGCAGTATTTT. It is translated as CASSYSPWAATDTQYF.

The chain has TRBV6-6 and TRBJ1-2; D remains unclear. V was shortened by 6 bases and J by 2 bases, with 13 bases between the two germline ends. The length of the CDR3 is 14 residues. Per germline, CDR1 MNHNY and CDR2 SVGAGI (reference sequence). The DNA for the CDR3 is TGTGCCAGCAGACCCCCGACCGGGAACTATGGCTACACCTTC. Translated: CASRPPTGNYGYTF.

In regard to this clone: In the same sample, other DNA sequences code for this CDR3. The chain employs TRBV6-5 and TRBJ1-4; perhaps TRBD1 as D (5 bases). Germline V gene sequence: CDR1 MNHEY, CDR2 SVGAGI. Trimming removed 0 bases from V and 3 bases from J, with 8 bases in between. This CDR3 region has 15 residues. CDR3 region: CASSYSGGSNEKLFF. CDR3 DNA sequence: TGTGCCAGCAGTTACTCCGGGGGTTCTAATGAAAAACTGTTTTTT.

Only one count was recorded for this clone. V and J are TRBV6-4 and TRBJ2-5; D is unclear. This CDR3 is 15 amino acids long. The V and J ends lost 4 bases and 4 bases respectively, with 16 bases between them. CDR1 and CDR2 (germline): MRHNA, SNTAGT. CDR3 bases: TGTGCCAGCAGTGGCGAATCACAAGGCAGAGAGACCCAGTACTTC. Its protein product is CASSGESQGRETQYF.

This clone has just one count. The V and J genes are TRBV28 and TRBJ1-6, with 7 bases identical to TRBD1. Germline CDR1 reads MDHEN; CDR2 reads SYDVKM. The CDR3 consists of 14 residues. Unmatched junction bases numbered 3, after V lost 2 bases and J lost 8 bases. CDR3 sequence reads: CASSLGDSYSPLHF. The DNA for the CDR3 is TGTGCCAGCAGTTTAGGGGACAGCTATTCACCCCTCCACTTT.

The chain has TRBV7-2 and TRBJ1-2, with unresolved D. The CDR3 has 13 residues. CDR1 is SGHTA and CDR2 is FQGNSA in the germline V gene. Trimming cost V 1 base and J 5 bases, with 8 bases left between them. CDR3 nucleotide sequence: TGTGCCAGCAGCTTAGGCCGTAGGTATGGCTACACCTTC. It yields the protein CASSLGRRYGYTF.

CDR3 nucleotide sequence: TGTGCCAGCAGTGAAGTTTATAATTCACCCCTCCACTTT. This sequence encodes CASSEVYNSPLHF. This chain connects TRBV6-4 to TRBJ1-6, with D hard to call. Trimming took 3 bases from V and 4 from J, leaving 4 bases between them. The CDR3 consists of 13 residues. CDR1 and CDR2 from the germline V gene are MRHNA and SNTAGT.

The chain couples TRBV6-5 to TRBJ2-3, with 14 bases that match TRBD2. Germline V gives CDR1 MNHEY, CDR2 SVGAGI. The CDR3 consists of 15 residues. With 6 bases clipped from V and 4 bases from J, the junction kept 3 bases outside the gene matches. For the CDR3, the DNA is TGTGCCAGCAGAGCGGGACTAGCGGGAGCAGATACGCAGTATTTT. This codes for CASRAGLAGADTQYF.

This chain connects TRBV2 to TRBJ2-2, with 8 bases aligning to TRBD1. Per germline, CDR1 SNHLY and CDR2 FYNNEI. Losses at the gene ends were 6 bases for V and 0 bases for J; bases not matched to a gene: 3. The CDR3 spans 15 residues. The CDR3 spells CASSGGQANTGELFF. Here the CDR3 DNA reads TGTGCCAGCAGCGGGGGACAGGCGAACACCGGGGAGCTGTTTTTT.

With regard to this clone: Other DNA sequences of this sample code for an identical CDR3. This chain links TRBV30 with TRBJ1-5; D unclear. Germline V CDR1 and CDR2: GTSNPN, SVGIG (reference sequence). Trimming removed 0 bases from V and 1 base from J, with 4 bases in between. This CDR3 is 13 amino acids long. The CDR3 sequence is CAWSVDSNQPQHF. The CDR3 bases are TGTGCCTGGAGTGTAGACAGCAATCAGCCCCAGCATTTT.

V usage is TRBV7-8 and J usage is TRBJ2-1; D is unclear. V was clipped by 1 base and J by 5 bases, with 6 bases between them. Germline CDR1 SGHVS, CDR2 FQNEAQ. CDR3 size: 13 residues. CDR3 sequence (DNA): TGTGCCAGCAGCTTAGGTCTTAACAATGAGCAGTTCTTC. Protein: CASSLGLNNEQFF.

The V gene is TRBV5-6, the J gene TRBJ2-5, with TRBD2 matching over 9 bases. Germline assignment: CDR1 SGHDT and CDR2 YYEEEE. With 3 bases clipped from V and 1 base from J, the junction kept 7 bases outside the gene matches. CDR3 length: 16 residues. CDR3 amino acids: CASSYGGGAGQETQYF. The CDR3 region has the DNA TGTGCCAGCAGCTATGGCGGGGGGGCCGGCCAAGAGACCCAGTACTTC.

Regarding this clone: Distinct nucleotide sequences in the sample also encode this CDR3. The chain combines TRBV28 with TRBJ1-5, with 9 bases matching TRBD1. Germline CDR1 MDHEN, CDR2 SYDVKM. Trimming at V came to 5 bases and at J to 4 bases, leaving 3 bases not matched to a gene. This CDR3 is built from 14 residues. CDR3 in DNA: TGTGCCAGCAGTGGAGGACAGGGGAATCAGCCCCAGCATTTT. This translates into CASSGGQGNQPQHF.

V and J are TRBV11-2 and TRBJ2-1, with D perhaps assigned TRBD1 or TRBD2 (6 bases each). Germline V gene lookup returns CDR1 SGHAT and CDR2 FQNNGV. This CDR3 is 16 amino acids long. The V end was cut by 4 bases, the J end by 4 bases, with 17 bases between. CDR3 sequence (DNA): TGTGCCAGCAGCTCGCGTGGAAGGGGGACTTACAATGAGCAGTTCTTC. Protein sequence: CASSSRGRGTYNEQFF.

The chain couples TRBV7-9 to TRBJ2-7; the D gene is possibly TRBD2 (6 bases). Germline lookup yields CDR1 SEHNR and CDR2 FQNEAQ (reference sequence). CDR3 length: 15 residues. Trimming removed 4 bases at V and 0 bases at J, with 13 bases between. The CDR3 protein is CASSSARDSSYEQYF. CDR3 coding DNA: TGTGCCAGCAGCTCCGCTCGGGACTCCTCCTACGAGCAGTACTTC.

The J gene is TRBJ1-3, the V gene TRBV25-1, with a tentative D call TRBD1 (6 bases). Trimming stripped 5 bases from V and 4 bases from J, with 18 bases between. Germline lookup yields CDR1 MGHDK and CDR2 SYGVNS. The CDR3 consists of 16 residues. CDR3 sequence (DNA): TGTGCCAGCAGTCCCTATCAACAGGGTCGCGGAAACACCATATATTTT. It yields the protein CASSPYQQGRGNTIYF.

This chain joins TRBV6-5 and TRBJ1-3; 12 nucleotides match TRBD1. The junction had 6 bases not matched to a gene; V was cut back by 6 bases and J by 6 bases. Germline V CDR1 and CDR2: MNHEY, SVGAGI. This CDR3 is built from 15 residues. CDR3 coding DNA: TGTGCCAGCAGGTCCGGGACAGGGGGCAAAAACACCATATATTTT. Protein product: CASRSGTGGKNTIYF.

The rearrangement uses TRBV6-6 and TRBJ1-2; D remains unclear. The V and J ends lost 5 bases and 4 bases respectively, with 11 bases between them. The CDR3 length is 13 residues. Germline loops: CDR1 MNHNY, CDR2 SVGAGI (reference sequence). CDR3 coding DNA: TGTGCCAGCAGTATAAAAGGGTTCTATGGCTACACCTTC. This gives the protein CASSIKGFYGYTF.

The sample holds one count of this clone. The J gene is TRBJ1-6, the V gene TRBV28; 9 positions agree with TRBD1. The CDR3 runs 15 residues. In germline, CDR1 is MDHEN, CDR2 SYDVKM. The junction had 4 bases not matched to a gene; V was cut back by 6 bases and J by 4 bases. This chain's CDR3 is CASRGGTGYNSPLHF. The CDR3 DNA reads TGTGCCAGCAGGGGGGGGACAGGGTATAATTCACCCCTCCACTTT.

This chain connects TRBV6-5 to TRBJ1-1; D ambiguous. CDR1 and CDR2 from the germline V gene are MNHEY and SVGAGI. Trimming pared 6 bases from V and 9 bases from J, leaving 17 bases between. CDR3 length equals 13 residues. CDR3 residues: CASRRLEGVKAFF. As DNA, the CDR3 is TGTGCCAGCAGAAGGCTTGAGGGTGTGAAAGCTTTCTTT.

This clone was detected only once. V usage is TRBV2 and J usage is TRBJ2-7; D is uncertain. Germline CDR1 SNHLY, CDR2 FYNNEI. The CDR3 is 11 residues long. Trimming left V 1 base short and J 6 bases short, with 4 bases between. The CDR3 bases are TGTGCCAGCAGTGAAGTACTCGAGCAGTACTTC. Residues: CASSEVLEQYF.

V usage is TRBV7-8 and J usage is TRBJ2-1; 11 bases agree with TRBD2. The CDR3 runs 16 residues. Per germline, CDR1 SGHVS and CDR2 FQNEAQ. With 1 base clipped from V and 6 bases from J, the junction kept 5 bases outside the gene matches. In DNA form, the CDR3 reads TGTGCCAGCAGCTTAGAAGGACTAGCGGGCCCCAATGAGCAGTTCTTC. Residues: CASSLEGLAGPNEQFF.

The rearrangement uses TRBV15 and TRBJ2-5; 7 nucleotides match TRBD1. Losses at the gene ends were 3 bases for V and 1 base for J; bases not matched to a gene: 5. The germline CDR1 and CDR2 sequences are LNHNV and YYDKDF (reference sequence). The CDR3 is made up of 15 amino acids. The CDR3 sequence is CATSRTTGVQETQYF. The CDR3 coding sequence is TGTGCCACCAGCAGGACCACAGGGGTCCAAGAGACCCAGTACTTC.

This chain joins TRBV27 and TRBJ1-5; TRBD1 matches at 8 bases. This CDR3 is built from 15 residues. The junction had 4 bases not matched to a gene; V was cut back by 2 bases and J by 4 bases. Germline values: CDR1 MNHEY, CDR2 SMNVEV (reference sequence). The CDR3 spells CASSLGTGSNQPQHF. The CDR3 DNA follows: TGTGCCAGCAGTTTAGGGACAGGCTCTAATCAGCCCCAGCATTTT.